This T cell receptor (beta chain) emerged from a study of cytomegalovirus exposure and HLA in healthy donors. About the research overall: Within the Caucasian-associated ancestry cluster were around 80% of the approximately 400 genotyped donors.

PCR involved 60 Vbeta and 13 Jbeta primers. The protocol was immunoSEQ multiplex PCR, while the TCRdb copy is restricted to in-frame clones and leaves out a portion. The table has 200,000 to 250,000 clones, around 80% seen once. The germline V gene has CDR1 MNHEY and CDR2 SMNVEV (reference sequence). The CDR3 is 14 amino acids. Trimming shortened V by 1 base and J by 7 bases, and 14 bases separated the two germline ends. There are a few counts of this clone. Its specificity is unknown. Study-level points and caveats: Altogether, 160 or so TCR beta chains were recorded as cytomegalovirus-associated. Common viral pathogens seemed, in a later analysis, to connect with several of the most significant clusters. Researchers reported that a few CMV-associated chains were confirmed in vitro as CMV antigen-specific.

The chain carries TRBV27 and TRBJ2-7; D perhaps matches TRBD2 (5 bases). The sample consisted of PBMCs. The TCR comes from a male donor in good health and CMV-seronegative. CDR3 coding DNA: TGTGCCAGCAGTTTATTGGTGGAAACGGGGGAGCAGTACTTC. This gives the protein CASSLLVETGEQYF.